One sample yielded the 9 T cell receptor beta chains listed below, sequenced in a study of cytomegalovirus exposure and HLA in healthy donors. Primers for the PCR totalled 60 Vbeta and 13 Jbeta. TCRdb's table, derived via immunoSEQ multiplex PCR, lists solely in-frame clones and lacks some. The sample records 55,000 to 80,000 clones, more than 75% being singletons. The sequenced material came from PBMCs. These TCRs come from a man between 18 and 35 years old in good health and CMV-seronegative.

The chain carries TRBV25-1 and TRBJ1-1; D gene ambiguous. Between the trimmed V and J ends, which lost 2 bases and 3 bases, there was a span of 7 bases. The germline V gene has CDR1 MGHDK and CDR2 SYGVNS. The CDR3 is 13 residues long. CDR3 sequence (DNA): TGTGCCAGCAGTGAACCAGGTGACACTGAAGCTTTCTTT. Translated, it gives CASSEPGDTEAFF.

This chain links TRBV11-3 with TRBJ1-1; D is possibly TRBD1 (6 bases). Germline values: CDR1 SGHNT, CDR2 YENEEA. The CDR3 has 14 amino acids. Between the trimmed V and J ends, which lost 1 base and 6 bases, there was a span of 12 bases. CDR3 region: CASSLGGQGAEAFF. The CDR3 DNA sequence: TGTGCCAGCAGCTTAGGGGGGCAGGGCGCTGAAGCTTTCTTT.

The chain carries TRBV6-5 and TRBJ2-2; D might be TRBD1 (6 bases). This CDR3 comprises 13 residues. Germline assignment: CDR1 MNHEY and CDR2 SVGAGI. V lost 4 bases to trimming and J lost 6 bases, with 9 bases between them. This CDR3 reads CASSSTGPGELFF. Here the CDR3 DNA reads TGTGCCAGCAGTTCAACAGGGCCCGGGGAGCTGTTTTTT.

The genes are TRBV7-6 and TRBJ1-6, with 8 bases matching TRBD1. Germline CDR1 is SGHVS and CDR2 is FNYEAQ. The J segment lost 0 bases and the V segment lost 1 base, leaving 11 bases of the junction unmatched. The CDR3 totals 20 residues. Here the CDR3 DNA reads TGTGCCAGCAGCTTAGTGGAAGGACAGGGTTCAGACTCCTATAATTCACCCCTCCACTTT. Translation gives CASSLVEGQGSDSYNSPLHF.

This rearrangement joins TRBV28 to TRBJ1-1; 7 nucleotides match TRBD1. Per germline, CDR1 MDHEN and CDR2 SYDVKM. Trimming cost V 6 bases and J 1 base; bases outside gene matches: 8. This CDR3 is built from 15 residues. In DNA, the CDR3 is TGTGCCAGCAGGACGACAGGGAGGCGGAACACTGAAGCTTTCTTT. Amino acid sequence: CASRTTGRRNTEAFF.

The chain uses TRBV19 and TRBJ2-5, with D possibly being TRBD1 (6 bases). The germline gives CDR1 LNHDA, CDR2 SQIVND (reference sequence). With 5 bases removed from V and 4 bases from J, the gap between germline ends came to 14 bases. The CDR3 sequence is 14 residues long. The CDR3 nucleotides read TGTGCCAGTAGTTTCCGGGACACCCCAGAGACCCAGTACTTC. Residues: CASSFRDTPETQYF.

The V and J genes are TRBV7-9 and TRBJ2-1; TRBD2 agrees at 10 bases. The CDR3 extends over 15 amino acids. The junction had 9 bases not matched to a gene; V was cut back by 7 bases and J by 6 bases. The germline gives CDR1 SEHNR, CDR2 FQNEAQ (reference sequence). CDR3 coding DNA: TGTGCCAGCAAAATAGCGGGGGGCCTATTCAATGAGCAGTTCTTC. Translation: CASKIAGGLFNEQFF.

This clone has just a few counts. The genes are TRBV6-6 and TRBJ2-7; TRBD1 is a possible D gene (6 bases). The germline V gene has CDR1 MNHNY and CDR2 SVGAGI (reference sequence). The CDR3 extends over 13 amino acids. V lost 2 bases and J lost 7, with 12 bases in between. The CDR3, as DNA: TGTGCCAGCAGTTACGGACAGTGGTGGGAGCAGTACTTC. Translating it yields CASSYGQWWEQYF.

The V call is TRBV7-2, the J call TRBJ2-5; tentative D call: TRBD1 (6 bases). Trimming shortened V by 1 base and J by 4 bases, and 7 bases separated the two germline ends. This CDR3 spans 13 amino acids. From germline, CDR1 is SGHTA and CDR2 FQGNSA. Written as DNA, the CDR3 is TGTGCCAGCAGCTTAGACAGGGCAGAGACCCAGTACTTC. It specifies CASSLDRAETQYF.